The present T cell receptor beta chain was sequenced within a study of Ad26.COV2.S vaccination and SARS-CoV-2 variants. Germline CDR1 is MNHNS and CDR2 is SASEGT. The CDR3 is 16 amino acids. V gave up 5 bases and J gave up 8 bases, with 22 bases separating them. Clones were sequenced by immunoSEQ multiplex PCR, and TCRdb holds only the in-frame ones, with some missing. The sample shows approximately 420,000 clones, approximately 87% of them seen only once. Regarding the study as a whole: Vaccine recipients had higher spike-specific TCR breadth than placebo recipients. The analyses of TCR breadth and depth may have understated the size of total T cell responses.

On this clone itself: The antigen is undetermined.

This sample's treatment: about 20 received Ad26.COV2.S at low or high dose, single or two shots; about five received placebo; per-sample allocation not given. Sampling was performed 63 days after the first vaccine or placebo injection. The sample here was peripheral blood, taken in a trial of Ad26.COV2.S vaccine versus placebo. The rearrangement joins TRBV6-1 to TRBJ2-1; a weak D match, TRBD2 (5 bases). The clonotype was recovered from a person aged 18 to 59 who received the Ad26.COV2.S COVID-19 vaccine or a placebo. The CDR3 loop reads CASSQGSIRRSDEQFF. In nucleotides, the CDR3 is TGTGCCAGCAGTCAAGGGTCCATCCGGAGGTCCGATGAGCAGTTCTTC.